Described below is a single T cell receptor (beta chain) sequence and its context. The target antigen is unknown. V lost 4 bases and J 6 bases, leaving 16 bases between the germline ends. The CDR3 is 14 amino acids. Germline loops: CDR1 ENHRY, CDR2 SYGVKD. These data originate in a study of shared clonotypes between healthy human individuals. In the original analysis: Filtering of immunoSEQ junctional sequences could not match full-length read filtering. Some clones are missing from TCRdb's copy, which holds only in-frame ones; the method was immunoSEQ multiplex PCR. V and J calls plus clone size are reproduced from that table; the DNA served to infer D and trimming. The sample lists roughly 2.5 million clones, 85% to 95% occurring once. General observations from the study: Naive subsets tended to show greater estimated richness than memory subsets.

The TCR was taken from a man between 18 and 35 years old in good health. The sequencing input was naive CD4+ T cells sorted from blood. Noted subset: CD45RA+ positively selected. This chain connects TRBV10-3 to TRBJ2-7; a weak D match, TRBD1 (6 bases). CDR3 region: CAISGEQGPSEQYF. CDR3 nucleotide sequence: TGTGCCATCAGTGGGGAACAGGGCCCAAGCGAGCAGTACTTC.